The TCR beta chain under discussion was sequenced for a study of blood T cell repertoires in COVID-19 (dated by TCRdb to about 2020). Regarding the study in general: Samples from collaborators originated in the United States, Italy and Spain and spanned both the acute and convalescent phases of COVID-19. Samples were obtained from the ongoing ImmuneRACE study (first 160 participants) and from 1,254 subjects provided by 6 global collaborators. The material from the prospective study consisted of cDNA or gDNA derived from T cells, B-cell-depleted T cells, or PBMCs. HLA class I and class II types, where available, came from metadata supplied by the sample provider rather than from assay-based typing. The repertoires were released in a freely available public database meant as a resource for research on the immune response to SARS-CoV-2. Deeply sampled blood TCRbeta repertoires from subjects exposed to, actively infected with, or recovered from COVID-19 were included in the dataset. Sample metadata almost always included a de-identified subject ID, COVID-19 status, age in years and sex.

Results and caveats for the whole study, not just this receptor: How much clinical and demographic metadata was included differed by source and by participant, and the metadata was provided uncurated.

Counted from cysteine to phenylalanine, this CDR3 has 18 amino acids. Just CDR3 DNA is preserved here, 54 bases in frame from base 1. Looking up the germline V gene yields CDR1 LGHNA and CDR2 YSLEER. Deletion took 0 bases off V and 1 base off J, with a span of 17 bases between the germline ends. One collaborating source in Seattle enrolled patients while the patients were actively infected and followed the patients over time throughout the course of disease. Collaborating institutions collected whole blood in K2EDTA tubes following their own protocols. For TCRbeta analysis, collaborators shipped samples as frozen whole blood, isolated PBMCs, or DNA extracted from either of those sample types. TCRbeta CDR3 regions were amplified from genomic DNA using the immunoSEQ Assay, a bias-controlled multiplex PCR. As for the original processing: Within the assay, amplification of reference gene primers was used to estimate how many nucleated cells each sample contained. To quantify the absolute abundance of each unique TCRbeta CDR3 rearrangement, sequence reads were collapsed and filtered. For each sample, productive Simpson clonality was calculated as the square root of Simpson's diversity index across productive rearrangements. This is the immuneACCESS table as TCRdb keeps it, with only in-frame sequences that have V and J called. A part of the clones is gone; compared with another copy, unresolved V genes explain less than half, and the rest is unexplained. V and J calls and clone size follow that table, whereas D and trimming were derived from the DNA. The sample table holds 400,000 or so clones, of which around 91% were seen once. The ten top clones hold about 1.6% of the sample.

To note about this clone: Its antigen is unknown. Base quality data are lacking; no much larger clone is found one base away.

The receptor was isolated from a woman aged 35 to 49 with COVID-19, enrolled during active disease. The rearrangement combines TRBV4-3 with TRBJ2-3; a tentative D match to TRBD1 spans 6 bases. Material for sequencing was peripheral blood. The base sequence is TGCGCCAGCAGCCAAGATAGTGGGGGCTCTCCGGGCACAGATACGCAGTATTTT. It encodes CASSQDSGGSPGTDTQYF.